The 5 T cell receptor beta chains listed next were all sequenced from one sample in a study of blood T cells in healthy people across ages. The use of a sample-barcoded 5' primer and a J-beta primer mix characterized a second PCR of roughly 6 to 11 cycles. TCRdb reprocessed the 5' RACE reads via MiXCR and lists one record per CDR3 protein. Of some 900,000 distinct CDR3 sequences in the sample, under 30% are singletons; the top ten hold 15% to 20%. Sequenced sample: blood. All receptors derive from a woman aged 80 or older in good health.

In this sample, this clonotype turned up a few times. The chain couples TRBV30 to TRBJ2-4, with 8 bases aligning to TRBD1. The J call may be faulty, since TRBJ2-7 better matches the DNA end. CDR1 and CDR2 from the germline V gene are GTSNPN and SVGIG (reference sequence). The CDR3 loop spans 14 amino acids. The CDR3 bases are TGTGCCTGGAGTTGGACAGGGTCAGGCTACGAGCAGTACTTC. It codes for CAWSWTGSGYEQYF.

V and J are TRBV20-1 and TRBJ1-1, with D possibly TRBD1 on 6 matching bases. The CDR3 sequence is 14 residues long. Trimming took off 3 bases at V and 0 bases at J, with 11 bases between the two ends. Germline V gene data show CDR1 as DFQATT and CDR2 as SNEGSKA (reference sequence). CDR3 nucleotide sequence: TGCAGTGCTAGCACAGGGAGCGTGAACACTGAAGCTTTCTTT. It codes for CSASTGSVNTEAFF.

The chain uses TRBV5-4 and TRBJ1-1, with 9 bases lining up with TRBD1. With V trimmed by 3 bases and J by 11 bases, 8 bases remained unmatched. The CDR3 runs to 13 residues. Germline V lookup: CDR1 SGHNT, CDR2 YYREEE (reference sequence). The CDR3 region is CASSSNRGQMAFF. The CDR3 DNA is TGTGCCAGCAGCTCTAACAGGGGGCAAATGGCTTTCTTT.

Points on this clonotype: This may stem from a read error, because a much larger clone lies one nucleotide away. The chain combines TRBV5-6 with TRBJ1-2; the match to TRBD1 covers 9 bases. Germline CDR1 SGHDT, CDR2 YYEEEE. This CDR3 contains 14 residues. The CDR3 nucleotides read TGTGCCAGCAGCGCGGGACAGGGTGACTATGGCTACGCCTTC. Translating it yields CASSAGQGDYGYAF.

In this sample, this clonotype turned up a few times. This could be a read error, since a much larger clone is one nucleotide away. The chain carries TRBV4-2 and TRBJ2-7; 9 bases are a match to TRBD2. This CDR3 has 14 residues. The V gene end was trimmed by 1 base and the J gene end by 2 bases; junction bases not matched to a gene: 0. Germline assignment: CDR1 LGHNA and CDR2 YNFKEQ. The CDR3 spells CASSQGTSAYEQYF. The CDR3 DNA is TGTGCCAGCAGCCAAGGGACTAGCGCCTACGAGCAGTACTTC.